This paragraph covers one T cell receptor beta chain sequence. The target of this receptor is not known. Qualities for individual bases were not recorded, and no much larger clone is one base off. The CDR3 covers 14 residues, taking in both the cysteine and the phenylalanine. CDR3 DNA only is kept here, 42 bases in frame from base 1. The junction shows trimming of 6 bases on V and 2 bases on J, and the gene matches do not reach 6 bases of it. Sequences KGHSH (CDR1) and LQKENI (CDR2) are obtained from the germline V gene. The data originate from a study of OX40 agonist ivuxolimab in advanced cancers. Concerning the study at large: The costimulatory receptor OX40 (CD134) was targeted by ivuxolimab, a fully human IgG2 agonistic monoclonal antibody. Patients were allowed to have had prior anti-PD-1, anti-PD-L1 or anti-CTLA-4 therapy, and roughly 40% of the dose-escalation patients had previously received checkpoint inhibitors. A male proportion of approximately 83% and a mean age of approximately 55 years, ranging from about 20 to 79, were recorded for the dose-escalation cohort. Of the approximately 50 patients in dose escalation, 19 had hepatocellular carcinoma, around 15 had melanoma, 9 had renal cell carcinoma and 9 had head and neck cancer. The paper reports the monotherapy dose-escalation portion (N of about 56 patients) of the phase I ivuxolimab trial. Intravenous ivuxolimab was administered to patients every 2 weeks at six dose levels: 0.01, 0.1, 0.3, 1.5, 3 and 10 mg/kg. Three dose-escalation patients achieved partial responses, one with hepatocellular carcinoma and two with cutaneous melanoma. The purpose of peripheral TCRbeta sequencing was to test whether ivuxolimab changed TCR sequence diversity and led to clonal T-cell expansion.

What the study reported, not specific to this receptor: The antigen specificity of the peripheral T cells that underwent clonal expansion was not determined. In the 0.1-3.0 mg/kg groups, partial responders had among the lowest normalized peripheral clonal expansion, particularly in CD8+ T cells. After ivuxolimab, expanded clones were on average more numerous among CD8+ T cells than among CD4+ T cells. Low levels of normalized T-cell clonal expansion were also shown by some nonresponding patients. At doses of 0.1 to 3.0 mg/kg, clonal expansion of both CD4+ and CD8+ T cells in blood was seen between baseline and week 6.

Patients with a history of autoimmune disease or receiving systemic immunosuppression were excluded from the trial. Peripheral blood for TCR sequencing was collected from all dose cohorts at baseline, on cycle 4 day 1, and on cycle 7 day 1. The samples were taken from a phase I, first-in-human, multicenter, open-label dose-escalation trial of ivuxolimab. Adults with locally advanced or metastatic melanoma, renal cell, hepatocellular, or head and neck squamous cell carcinoma were enrolled in the trial. CD4+ and CD8+ T cells were sorted separately from peripheral blood before TCR sequencing. Genomic DNA was extracted from sorted cells for sequencing of the TCRbeta CDR3 region. TCRbeta CDR3 regions were sequenced using the immunoSEQ Assay. TCRdb provides this immuneACCESS table in a form limited to in-frame rearrangements. Some clones are lacking; in checked studies, under half of them reflect an unresolved V gene, and why the rest are absent is not known. The sample records around 100,000 clones, 90% of which are singletons. Of the sample, under 0.4% is held by the ten largest clones.

The chain is encoded by TRBV18 joined to TRBJ1-1; TRBD1 matches 7 bases in the middle. The clonotype originates from an adult with an advanced solid tumor such as melanoma, head and neck, liver or kidney cancer. The input for sequencing was CD4+ or CD8+ T cells sorted from blood, taken in a trial of the OX40 agonist ivuxolimab. The encoded CDR3 is CASSGQWENTEAFF. Read as DNA, the sequence is TGTGCCAGCTCGGGACAGTGGGAAAACACTGAAGCTTTCTTT.